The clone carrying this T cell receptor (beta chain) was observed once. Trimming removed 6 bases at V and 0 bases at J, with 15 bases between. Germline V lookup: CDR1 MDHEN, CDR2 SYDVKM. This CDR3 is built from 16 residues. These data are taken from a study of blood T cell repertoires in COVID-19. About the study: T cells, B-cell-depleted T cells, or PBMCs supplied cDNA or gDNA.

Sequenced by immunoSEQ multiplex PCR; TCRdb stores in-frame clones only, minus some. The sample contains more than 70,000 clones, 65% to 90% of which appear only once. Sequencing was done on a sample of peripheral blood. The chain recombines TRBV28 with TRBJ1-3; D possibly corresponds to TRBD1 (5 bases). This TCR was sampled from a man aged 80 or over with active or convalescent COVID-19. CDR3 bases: TGTGCCAGCAGAGTAGGAGGGGAGTTCTCTGGAAACACCATATATTTT. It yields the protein CASRVGGEFSGNTIYF.